This entry concerns a single T cell receptor (beta chain). The antigen is not known. Sorted T cells were CFSE-labeled and cultured 5 days with allogeneic regulatory or mature dendritic cells at 1:10. This sample was taken from a study of regulatory dendritic cells for organ transplantation. TCRdb's table, derived via immunoSEQ multiplex PCR, lists solely in-frame clones and lacks some. The table records about 21,000 clones, approximately 85% of them present only once. The TCR comes from a human donor in good health. The sample comprised naive CD4+ T cells from blood cultured with dendritic cells. Documented subset: CD45RA+ naive T cells.

CDR3 protein: CASSPMGQGAADTQYF. The CDR3 DNA reads as TGTGCCAGCAGCCCTATGGGACAGGGGGCCGCAGATACGCAGTATTTT. The J gene is TRBJ2-3, the V gene TRBV11-3; TRBD1 matches at 12 bases. Germline trimming cut 5 bases from V and 4 bases from J; bases unmatched to any gene: 7. The CDR3 runs 16 residues. Germline-derived CDR1 and CDR2 are SGHNT and YENEEA.